The next 26 T cell receptor beta chains were all read from a single sample in a study of shared clonotypes between healthy human individuals. Method: immunoSEQ multiplex PCR; TCRdb's copy keeps in-frame clones and lacks some. The sample consists of over 2,000,000 clones, 90% to 95% of them appearing once. Naive CD8 cells lacked CD45RO and underwent positive selection for CCR7, leaving out terminally differentiated effector memory CD45RA+ cells. The source material was naive CD8+ T cells from PBMCs. These receptors were collected from a man aged 18 to 35 in good health. Some clones in this sample may be carry-over from other donors' samples.

The V gene is TRBV11-1, the J gene TRBJ2-3; 15 bases fit TRBD2. V shed 5 bases, J shed 8 bases, and the junction held 8 bases outside the gene matches. This CDR3 region has 16 residues. The germline V gene encodes CDR1 SGHAT and CDR2 FQDESV (reference sequence). In nucleotides, the CDR3 is TGTGCCAGCAGCCCGGGACCGGGACTAGCGGGAGGTACGCAGTATTTT. Its translation: CASSPGPGLAGGTQYF.

This clone showed up just a few times. Other DNA sequences in this sample translate to the same CDR3. In DNA form, the CDR3 reads TGTGCCAGCAGCCCTGGGACAGTCAGCGAGCAGTACTTC. It codes for CASSPGTVSEQYF. This sequence joins TRBV5-6 and TRBJ2-7, with 7 nucleotides matching TRBD1. The CDR3 is made up of 13 amino acids. The V and J ends lost 4 bases and 6 bases, in that order; junction bases with no gene match: 7. Germline V CDR1 and CDR2: SGHDT, YYEEEE.

This clone was counted only a few times. This chain uses TRBV10-3 with TRBJ1-5; D ambiguous. Deletions cut 5 bases from V and 3 bases from J, with 8 bases between. Germline-derived CDR1 and CDR2 are ENHRY and SYGVKD. The CDR3 extends over 13 amino acids. The CDR3 DNA is TGTGCCATCAGTACGACGGTCAATCAGCCCCAGCATTTT. This translates into CAISTTVNQPQHF.

This clone occurred once. This sample includes further DNA sequences coding for the same CDR3. This chain links TRBV7-9 with TRBJ2-5; D is undetermined. Trimming pared 3 bases from V and 4 bases from J, leaving 6 bases between. CDR1 is SEHNR and CDR2 is FQNEAQ in the germline V gene (reference sequence). The CDR3 runs 12 residues. The CDR3: CASSFGVETQYF. CDR3 DNA sequence: TGTGCCAGCAGCTTTGGGGTAGAGACCCAGTACTTC.

This sequence joins TRBV7-9 and TRBJ2-3; 9 bases fit TRBD1. With 5 bases clipped from V and 1 base from J, the junction kept 7 bases outside the gene matches. CDR1 SEHNR and CDR2 FQNEAQ come from the germline V gene (reference sequence). The CDR3 is 16 residues long. CDR3 DNA: TGTGCCAGCAGCGTTCAAACAGGGGGCGGCACAGATACGCAGTATTTT. This translates into CASSVQTGGGTDTQYF.

The chain couples TRBV27 to TRBJ1-2; D uncertain. Between the trimmed V and J ends, which lost 7 bases and 4 bases, there was a span of 19 bases. Per the germline V gene, CDR1 is MNHEY and CDR2 is SMNVEV (reference sequence). The CDR3 contains 15 residues. The CDR3 DNA reads as TGTGCCAGCACCGACGGAATCGGAATCCCCTATGGCTACACCTTC. Encoded protein: CASTDGIGIPYGYTF.

The chain uses TRBV4-3 and TRBJ2-1, with D tentatively TRBD2 (6 bases). This CDR3 has 15 residues. V lost 0 bases and J 2 bases, leaving 8 bases between the germline ends. Germline loops: CDR1 LGHNA, CDR2 YSLEER. In nucleotides, the CDR3 is TGCGCCAGCAGCCAAGACGGGAGCCCCTACAATGAGCAGTTCTTC. It specifies CASSQDGSPYNEQFF.

The V gene is TRBV5-1, the J gene TRBJ2-7; D perhaps matches TRBD2 (6 bases). Trimming stripped 3 bases from V and 0 bases from J, with 16 bases between. The germline CDR1 and CDR2 sequences are SGHRS and YFSETQ. The CDR3 runs 16 residues. The CDR3 nucleotides are TGCGCCAGCAGCTCGACAGCGGGCAGATACTCCTACGAGCAGTACTTC. As protein: CASSSTAGRYSYEQYF.

This clone was detected a few times. The V gene is TRBV10-3, the J gene TRBJ1-1; D perhaps matches TRBD1 (6 bases). The V end was cut by 4 bases, the J end by 1 base, with 10 bases between. CDR1 is ENHRY and CDR2 is SYGVKD in the germline V gene. The CDR3 extends over 14 amino acids. CDR3 sequence (DNA): TGTGCCATCAGTGGGGGGCCTAGGAACACTGAAGCTTTCTTT. Translating gives CAISGGPRNTEAFF.

This rearrangement joins TRBV11-3 to TRBJ2-5; possible D gene TRBD2, 7 bases. Trimming took off 4 bases at V and 2 bases at J, with 17 bases between the two ends. Germline lookup yields CDR1 SGHNT and CDR2 YENEEA. This CDR3 has 16 residues. The CDR3 protein is CASSSRGGGAQETQYF. DNA of the CDR3: TGTGCCAGCAGCTCGCGAGGGGGAGGGGCACAAGAGACCCAGTACTTC.

The V call is TRBV27, the J call TRBJ2-1, with D unclear. CDR1 MNHEY and CDR2 SMNVEV come from the germline V gene (reference sequence). The CDR3 has 13 residues. V dropped 9 bases and J dropped 2 bases, with 11 bases sitting between them. The CDR3: CASGRSPYNEQFF. The CDR3 DNA sequence: TGTGCCAGTGGGCGTAGCCCCTACAATGAGCAGTTCTTC.

The V and J genes are TRBV19 and TRBJ1-5; 8 positions match TRBD1. Germline CDR1 is LNHDA and CDR2 is SQIVND (reference sequence). This CDR3 has 17 residues. Unmatched junction bases numbered 8, after V lost 4 bases and J lost 0 bases. The CDR3: CASSTGQGLYSNQPQHF. CDR3 DNA: TGTGCCAGTAGTACTGGACAGGGACTATATAGCAATCAGCCCCAGCATTTT.

V gene TRBV9 combines with J gene TRBJ2-7; tentatively, D is TRBD1 (6 bases). The CDR3 loop spans 17 amino acids. Looked up from germline, CDR1 is SGDLS and CDR2 is YYNGEE. With 3 bases removed from V and 2 bases from J, the gap between germline ends came to 21 bases. CDR3 loop: CASSDSPDSLGPYEQYF. The CDR3 DNA is TGTGCCAGCAGCGACAGCCCGGACAGTTTAGGGCCCTACGAGCAGTACTTC.

This rearrangement joins TRBV16 to TRBJ2-7; D gene uncertain. The CDR3 runs 13 residues. CDR1 and CDR2 (germline): KGHSY, FQNENV. V was pared by 5 bases and J by 4 bases, with 12 bases between. CDR3 in DNA: TGTGCCAGCAGCATAAACAAGCTATACGAGCAGTACTTC. It yields the protein CASSINKLYEQYF.

The V and J genes are TRBV4-2 and TRBJ2-2; the match to TRBD2 covers 7 bases. Trimming at V came to 4 bases and at J to 4 bases, leaving 3 bases not matched to a gene. The germline gives CDR1 LGHNA, CDR2 YNFKEQ. This CDR3 region has 14 residues. The CDR3 sequence is CASSPGGSTGELFF. The CDR3 region has the DNA TGTGCCAGCAGCCCGGGCGGGAGCACCGGGGAGCTGTTTTTT.

There are a few counts of this clone. The chain carries TRBV29-1 and TRBJ1-1; TRBD1 is a possible D gene (5 bases). The CDR3 has 10 residues. The germline gives CDR1 SQVTM, CDR2 ANQGSEA. The ends were cut back, 5 bases at V and 12 bases at J, with 13 bases in the middle. CDR3 in amino acids: CSVHVSGTFF. The CDR3 DNA reads TGCAGCGTTCATGTTTCAGGGACTTTCTTT.

This chain uses TRBV5-4 with TRBJ2-2; 8 bases match TRBD1. This CDR3 region has 15 residues. Germline CDR1 reads SGHNT; CDR2 reads YYREEE (reference sequence). Germline trimming cut 4 bases from V and 3 bases from J; bases unmatched to any gene: 5. The chain's CDR3 is CASSLGQGHTGELFF. The CDR3 coding sequence is TGTGCCAGCAGCCTCGGACAGGGCCACACCGGGGAGCTGTTTTTT.

The CDR3 here is CASSKLREYTRFSTDTQYF. CDR3 DNA sequence: TGTGCCAGCTCAAAGCTACGCGAATACACAAGATTTAGCACAGATACGCAGTATTTT. The rearrangement joins TRBV18 to TRBJ2-3, with D hard to call. The V gene's germline CDR1 is KGHSH and CDR2 LQKENI. V was pared by 5 bases and J by 0 bases, with 24 bases between. This CDR3 region has 19 residues.

The genes are TRBV9 and TRBJ1-3; 7 nucleotides agree with TRBD1. This CDR3 has 19 residues. V lost 0 bases to trimming and J lost 2 bases; unmatched junction nucleotides: 14. Per the germline V gene, CDR1 is SGDLS and CDR2 is YYNGEE. CDR3 region: CASSVAQGETWKPGNTIYF. The CDR3 DNA is TGTGCCAGCAGCGTAGCCCAGGGGGAGACTTGGAAGCCTGGAAACACCATATATTTT. Full variable domain (missing parts from reference TRBV9 and TRBJ1-3): DSGVTQTPKHLITATGQRVTLRCSPRSGDLSVYWYQQSLDQGLQFLIQYYNGEERAKGNILERFSAQQFPDLHSELNLSSLELGDSALYFCASSVAQGETWKPGNTIYFGEGSWLTVV.

V usage is TRBV30 and J usage is TRBJ1-2; 10 bases are a match to TRBD1. V gave up 2 bases and J gave up 4 bases; unmatched junction bases: 7. This CDR3 is 15 amino acids long. Germline V gene lookup returns CDR1 GTSNPN and CDR2 SVGIG (reference sequence). The CDR3 DNA reads TGTGCCTGGAGTCACTCCAGGACAGGGGGCTATGGCTACACCTTC. It encodes CAWSHSRTGGYGYTF. The full variable domain, in which reference TRBV30 and TRBJ1-2 provide the parts outside the CDR3, is SQTIHQWPATLVQPVGSPLSLECTVEGTSNPNLYWYRQAAGRGLQLLFYSVGIGQISSEVPQNLSASRPQDRQFILSSKKLLLSDSGFYLCAWSHSRTGGYGYTFGSGTRLTVV.

The V and J genes are TRBV28 and TRBJ2-7; a weak D match, TRBD2 (6 bases). Germline V gives CDR1 MDHEN, CDR2 SYDVKM. The V gene lost 6 bases and the J gene lost 4 bases, with 25 bases spanning the gap. The CDR3 has 17 amino acids. CDR3 region: CASSVNIGTSSEYEQYF. The CDR3 DNA follows: TGTGCCAGCAGCGTAAATATAGGGACTTCCTCTGAATACGAGCAGTACTTC. Drawing the rest from reference TRBV28 and TRBJ2-7, the complete variable domain is DVKVTQSSRYLVKRTGEKVFLECVQDMDHENMFWYRQDPGLGLRLIYFSYDVKMKEKGDIPEGYSVSREKKERFSLILESASTNQTSMYLCASSVNIGTSSEYEQYFGPGTRLTVT.

The J gene is TRBJ2-7, the V gene TRBV7-8; no clear D gene. Per the germline V gene, CDR1 is SGHVS and CDR2 is FQNEAQ. V shed 4 bases and J shed 0 bases, with 13 bases lying between them. The CDR3 extends over 15 amino acids. CDR3 nucleotides: TGTGCCAGCAGCTCCCCGGATTCAAGCTCCTACGAGCAGTACTTC. This gives the protein CASSSPDSSSYEQYF.

This chain uses TRBV7-9 with TRBJ2-7, with D unresolved. The germline V and J ends were trimmed by 4 bases and 3 bases, with 16 bases remaining between them. The CDR3 has 15 amino acids. Germline CDR1 and CDR2: SEHNR and FQNEAQ (reference sequence). The DNA for the CDR3 is TGTGCCAGCAGCTCACGAGTAGGCCTGAACTACGAGCAGTACTTC. Amino acid sequence: CASSSRVGLNYEQYF. The full variable domain, completed using reference TRBV7-9 and TRBJ2-7, is DTGVSQNPRHKITKRGQNVTFRCDPISEHNRLYWYRQTLGQGPEFLTYFQNEAQLEKSRLLSDRFSAERPKGSFSTLEIQRTEQGDSAMYLCASSSRVGLNYEQYFGPGTRLTVT.

In DNA form, the CDR3 reads TGTGCCAGCAGGTTTCCGGGACAGGGTGACGAGCAGTACTTC. Its protein is CASRFPGQGDEQYF. The V and J genes are TRBV28 and TRBJ2-7; TRBD1 matches 9 bases. After removal of 6 bases from V and 5 bases from J, the junction contained 8 bases not matched to a gene. CDR1 and CDR2 from the germline V gene are MDHEN and SYDVKM. This CDR3 contains 14 residues. The full variable domain, with the rest looked up from reference TRBV28 and TRBJ2-7, is DVKVTQSSRYLVKRTGEKVFLECVQDMDHENMFWYRQDPGLGLRLIYFSYDVKMKEKGDIPEGYSVSREKKERFSLILESASTNQTSMYLCASRFPGQGDEQYFGPGTRLTVT.

This clone was seen once. The chain recombines TRBV19 with TRBJ2-2; TRBD2 matches 7 bases. In germline, CDR1 is LNHDA, CDR2 SQIVND (reference sequence). CDR3 length equals 15 residues. J lost 5 bases, V lost 3 bases, and 6 bases had no gene match. DNA for the CDR3: TGTGCCAGTAGTATTAGGACTAGTGTGACCGGGGAGCTGTTTTTT. This codes for CASSIRTSVTGELFF.

The chain links TRBV4-1 to TRBJ2-7; 8 nucleotides match TRBD2. This CDR3 has 17 residues. Trimming cost V 8 bases and J 0 bases; bases outside gene matches: 15. Germline loops: CDR1 MGHRA, CDR2 YSYEKL. The CDR3 reads CASGFPTIAGSSYEQYF. CDR3 nucleotide sequence: TGCGCCAGCGGATTTCCTACTATAGCGGGGAGCTCCTACGAGCAGTACTTC.